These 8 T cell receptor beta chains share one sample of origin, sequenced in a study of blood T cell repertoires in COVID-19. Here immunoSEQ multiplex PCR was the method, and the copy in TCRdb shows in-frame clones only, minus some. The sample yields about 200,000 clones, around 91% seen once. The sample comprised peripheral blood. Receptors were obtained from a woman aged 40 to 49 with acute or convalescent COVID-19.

The chain's CDR3 is CASSLGTGSYGYTF. The CDR3 nucleotides are TGCGCCAGCAGCCTGGGGACAGGGAGCTATGGCTACACCTTC. The chain combines TRBV5-1 with TRBJ1-2; 9 bases fit TRBD1. The CDR3 has 14 amino acids. The V and J ends lost 4 bases and 4 bases, in that order; junction bases with no gene match: 5. Germline assignment: CDR1 SGHRS and CDR2 YFSETQ.

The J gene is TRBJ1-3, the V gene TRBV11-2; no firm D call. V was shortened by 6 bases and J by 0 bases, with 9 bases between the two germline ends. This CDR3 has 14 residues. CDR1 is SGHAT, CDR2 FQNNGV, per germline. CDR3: CASSRLSSGNTIYF. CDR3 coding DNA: TGTGCCAGCAGTCGACTGAGCTCTGGAAACACCATATATTTT.

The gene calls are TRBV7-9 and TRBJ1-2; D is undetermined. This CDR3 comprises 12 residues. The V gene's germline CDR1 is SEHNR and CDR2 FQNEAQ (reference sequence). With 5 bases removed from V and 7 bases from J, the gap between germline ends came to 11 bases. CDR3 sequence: CASSIRTSGYTF. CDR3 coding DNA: TGTGCCAGCAGCATACGAACAAGTGGCTACACCTTC.

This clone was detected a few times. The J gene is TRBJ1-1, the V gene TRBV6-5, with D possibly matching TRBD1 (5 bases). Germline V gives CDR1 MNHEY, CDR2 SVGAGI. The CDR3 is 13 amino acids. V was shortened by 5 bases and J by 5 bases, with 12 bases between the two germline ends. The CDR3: CASSQIRDTEAFF. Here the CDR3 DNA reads TGTGCCAGCAGTCAAATCAGGGATACTGAAGCTTTCTTT.

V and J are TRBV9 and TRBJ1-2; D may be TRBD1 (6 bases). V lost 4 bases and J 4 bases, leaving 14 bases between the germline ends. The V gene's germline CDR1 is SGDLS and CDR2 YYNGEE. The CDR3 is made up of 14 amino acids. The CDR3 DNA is TGTGCCAGCAGCCCGGGGGGCGGGGGCTATGGCTACACCTTC. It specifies CASSPGGGGYGYTF.

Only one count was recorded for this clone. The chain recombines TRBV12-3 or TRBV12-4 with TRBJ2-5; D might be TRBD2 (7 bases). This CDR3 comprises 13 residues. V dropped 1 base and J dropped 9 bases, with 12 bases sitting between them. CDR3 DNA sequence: TGTGCCAGCAGTTTAGAGGGGGGGAGGCCCCAGTACTTC. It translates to CASSLEGGRPQYF.

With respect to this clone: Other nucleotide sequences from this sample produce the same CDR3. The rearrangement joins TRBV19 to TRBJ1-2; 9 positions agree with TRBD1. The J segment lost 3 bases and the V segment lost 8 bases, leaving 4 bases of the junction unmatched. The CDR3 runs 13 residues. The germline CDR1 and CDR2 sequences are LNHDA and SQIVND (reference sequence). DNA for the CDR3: TGTGCCAGTGGACAGGGGTTGTACTATGGCTACACCTTC. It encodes CASGQGLYYGYTF.

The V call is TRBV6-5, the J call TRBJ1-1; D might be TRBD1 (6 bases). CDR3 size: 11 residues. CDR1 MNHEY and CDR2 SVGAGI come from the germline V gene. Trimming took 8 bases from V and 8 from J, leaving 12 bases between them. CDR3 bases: TGTGCCAGCTGGGACATCAAAGAAGCTTTCTTT. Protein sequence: CASWDIKEAFF.